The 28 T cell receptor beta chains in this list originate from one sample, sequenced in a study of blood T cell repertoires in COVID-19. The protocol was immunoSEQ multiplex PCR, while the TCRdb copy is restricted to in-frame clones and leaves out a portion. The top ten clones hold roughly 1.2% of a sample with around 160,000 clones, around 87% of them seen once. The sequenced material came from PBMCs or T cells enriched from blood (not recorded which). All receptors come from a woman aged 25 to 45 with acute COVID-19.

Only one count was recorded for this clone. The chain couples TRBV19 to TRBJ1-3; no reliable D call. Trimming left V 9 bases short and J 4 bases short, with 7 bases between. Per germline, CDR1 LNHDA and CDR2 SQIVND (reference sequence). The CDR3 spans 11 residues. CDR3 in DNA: TGTGCCAGCGGGGTCGGAAACACCATATATTTT. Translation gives CASGVGNTIYF.

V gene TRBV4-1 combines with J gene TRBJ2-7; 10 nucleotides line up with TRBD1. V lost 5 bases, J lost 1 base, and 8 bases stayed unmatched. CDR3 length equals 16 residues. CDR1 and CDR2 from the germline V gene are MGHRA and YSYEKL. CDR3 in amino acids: CASSYFGQGGSYEQYF. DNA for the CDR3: TGCGCCAGCAGCTACTTTGGACAGGGGGGTTCCTACGAGCAGTACTTC.

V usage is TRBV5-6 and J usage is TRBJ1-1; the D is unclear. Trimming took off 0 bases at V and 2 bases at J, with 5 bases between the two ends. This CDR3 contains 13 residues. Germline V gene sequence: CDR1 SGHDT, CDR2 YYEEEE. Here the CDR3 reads CASSLGLNTEAFF. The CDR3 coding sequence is TGTGCCAGCAGCTTGGGTCTAAACACTGAAGCTTTCTTT.

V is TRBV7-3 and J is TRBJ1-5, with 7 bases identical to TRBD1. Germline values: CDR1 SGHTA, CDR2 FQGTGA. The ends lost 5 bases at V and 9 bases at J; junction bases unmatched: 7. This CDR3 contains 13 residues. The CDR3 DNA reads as TGTGCCAGCAGCGAACGACAGGGCCGGCCCCAGCATTTT. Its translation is CASSERQGRPQHF.

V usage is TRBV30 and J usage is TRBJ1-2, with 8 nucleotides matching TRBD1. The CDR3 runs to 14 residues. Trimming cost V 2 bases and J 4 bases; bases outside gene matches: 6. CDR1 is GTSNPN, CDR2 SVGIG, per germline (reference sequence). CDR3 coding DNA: TGTGCCTGGAGTCATCAGGACAGGGTCTATGGCTACACCTTC. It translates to CAWSHQDRVYGYTF. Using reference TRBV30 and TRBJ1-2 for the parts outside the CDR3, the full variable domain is SQTIHQWPATLVQPVGSPLSLECTVEGTSNPNLYWYRQAAGRGLQLLFYSVGIGQISSEVPQNLSASRPQDRQFILSSKKLLLSDSGFYLCAWSHQDRVYGYTFGSGTRLTVV.

CDR3: CASSLALAGSDEQYF. DNA for the CDR3: TGTGCCAGCAGCTTAGCTTTAGCCGGGTCGGACGAGCAGTACTTC. The rearrangement joins TRBV7-9 to TRBJ2-7; no definite D call. The CDR3 contains 15 residues. Germline loops: CDR1 SEHNR, CDR2 FQNEAQ (reference sequence). The V and J ends lost 0 bases and 5 bases respectively, with 14 bases between them.

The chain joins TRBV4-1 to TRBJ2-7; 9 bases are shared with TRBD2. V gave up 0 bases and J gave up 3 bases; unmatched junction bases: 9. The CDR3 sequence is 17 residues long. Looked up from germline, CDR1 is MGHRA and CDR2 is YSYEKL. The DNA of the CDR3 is TGCGCCAGCAGCCAAGAGGCGGGGGGTAGCGGGAGCTACGAGCAGTACTTC. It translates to CASSQEAGGSGSYEQYF.

The CDR3 spells CASTFSGRSYEQYF. For the CDR3, the DNA is TGTGCCAGCACCTTTAGCGGGAGGAGCTACGAGCAGTACTTC. The chain employs TRBV7-2 and TRBJ2-7; 10 nucleotides agree with TRBD2. The CDR3 loop spans 14 amino acids. After removal of 7 bases from V and 3 bases from J, the junction contained 6 bases not matched to a gene. Germline lookup yields CDR1 SGHTA and CDR2 FQGNSA.

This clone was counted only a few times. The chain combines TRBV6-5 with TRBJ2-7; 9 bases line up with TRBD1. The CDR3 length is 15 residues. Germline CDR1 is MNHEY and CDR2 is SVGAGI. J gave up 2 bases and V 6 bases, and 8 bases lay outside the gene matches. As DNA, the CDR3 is TGTGCCAGCAGCCCCCGGGACAGGGCAGCCTACGAGCAGTACTTC. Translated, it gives CASSPRDRAAYEQYF.

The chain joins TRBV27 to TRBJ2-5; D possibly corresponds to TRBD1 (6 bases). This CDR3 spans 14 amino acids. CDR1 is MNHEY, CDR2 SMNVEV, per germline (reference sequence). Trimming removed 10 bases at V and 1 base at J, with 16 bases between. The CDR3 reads CATSPRTAQETQYF. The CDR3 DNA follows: TGTGCCACCTCGCCCCGGACAGCCCAAGAGACCCAGTACTTC.

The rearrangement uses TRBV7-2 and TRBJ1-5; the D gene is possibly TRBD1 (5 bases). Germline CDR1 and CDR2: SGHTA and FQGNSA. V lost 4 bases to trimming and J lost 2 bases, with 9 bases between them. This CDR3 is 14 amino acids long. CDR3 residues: CASSWGDGNQPQHF. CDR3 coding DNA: TGTGCCAGCAGCTGGGGGGACGGCAATCAGCCCCAGCATTTT.

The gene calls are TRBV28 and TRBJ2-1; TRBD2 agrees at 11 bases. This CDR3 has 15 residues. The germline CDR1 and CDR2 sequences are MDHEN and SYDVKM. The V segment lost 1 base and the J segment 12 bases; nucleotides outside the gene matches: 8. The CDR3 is CASSLSLAGGLGQFF. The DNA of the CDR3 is TGTGCCAGCAGTTTATCATTAGCGGGAGGGCTAGGGCAGTTCTTC.

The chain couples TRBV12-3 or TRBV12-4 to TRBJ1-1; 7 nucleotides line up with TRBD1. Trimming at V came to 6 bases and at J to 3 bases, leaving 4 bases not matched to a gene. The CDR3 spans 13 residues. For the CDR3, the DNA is TGTGCCAGCAGCCAAGACAGGGACACTGAAGCTTTCTTT. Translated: CASSQDRDTEAFF.

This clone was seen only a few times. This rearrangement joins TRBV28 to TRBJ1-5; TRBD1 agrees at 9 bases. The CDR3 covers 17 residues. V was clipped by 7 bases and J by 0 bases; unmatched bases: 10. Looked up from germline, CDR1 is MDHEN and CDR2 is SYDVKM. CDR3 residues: CASTDRGLTGSNQPQHF. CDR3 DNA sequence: TGTGCCAGCACGGACAGGGGATTAACCGGTAGCAATCAGCCCCAGCATTTT.

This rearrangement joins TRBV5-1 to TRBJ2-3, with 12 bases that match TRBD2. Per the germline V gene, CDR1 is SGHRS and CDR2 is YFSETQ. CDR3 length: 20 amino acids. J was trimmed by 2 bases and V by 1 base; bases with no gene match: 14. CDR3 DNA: TGCGCCAGCAGCTTGAGTGGAGATGGGCTAGCGGGAGGGGACACAGATACGCAGTATTTT. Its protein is CASSLSGDGLAGGDTDTQYF.

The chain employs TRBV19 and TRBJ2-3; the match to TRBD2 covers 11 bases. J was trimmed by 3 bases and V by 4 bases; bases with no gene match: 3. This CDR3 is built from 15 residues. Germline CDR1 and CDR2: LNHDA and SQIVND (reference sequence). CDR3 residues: CASSTTSGRTDTQYF. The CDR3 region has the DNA TGTGCCAGTAGTACAACTAGCGGGAGAACAGATACGCAGTATTTT.

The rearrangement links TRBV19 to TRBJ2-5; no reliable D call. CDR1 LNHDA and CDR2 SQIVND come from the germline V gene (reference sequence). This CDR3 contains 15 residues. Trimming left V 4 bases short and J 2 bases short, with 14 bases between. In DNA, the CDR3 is TGTGCCAGTAGTACCTTCCGCGGAGTTCAAGAGACCCAGTACTTC. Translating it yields CASSTFRGVQETQYF. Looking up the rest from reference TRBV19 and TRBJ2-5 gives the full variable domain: DGGITQSPKYLFRKEGQNVTLSCEQNLNHDAMYWYRQDPGQGLRLIYYSQIVNDFQKGDIAEGYSVSREKKESFPLTVTSAQKNPTAFYLCASSTFRGVQETQYFGPGTRLLVL.

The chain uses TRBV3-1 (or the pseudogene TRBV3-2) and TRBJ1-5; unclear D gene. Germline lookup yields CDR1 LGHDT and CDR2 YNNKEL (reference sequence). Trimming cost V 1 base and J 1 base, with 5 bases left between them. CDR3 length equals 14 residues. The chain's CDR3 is CASSQGGSNQPQHF. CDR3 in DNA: TGTGCCAGCAGCCAAGGAGGGAGCAATCAGCCCCAGCATTTT.

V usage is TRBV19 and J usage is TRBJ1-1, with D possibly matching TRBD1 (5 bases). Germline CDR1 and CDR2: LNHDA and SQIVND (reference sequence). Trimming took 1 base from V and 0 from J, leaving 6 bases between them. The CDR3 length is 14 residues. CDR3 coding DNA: TGTGCCAGTAGTATAGCAGGGATGAACACTGAAGCTTTCTTT. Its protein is CASSIAGMNTEAFF.

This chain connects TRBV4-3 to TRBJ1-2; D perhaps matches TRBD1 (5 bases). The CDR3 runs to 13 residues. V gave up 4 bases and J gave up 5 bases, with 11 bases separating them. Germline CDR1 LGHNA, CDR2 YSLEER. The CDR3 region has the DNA TGCGCCAGCAGCCCATCTCCAGGGTATGGCTACACCTTC. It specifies CASSPSPGYGYTF.

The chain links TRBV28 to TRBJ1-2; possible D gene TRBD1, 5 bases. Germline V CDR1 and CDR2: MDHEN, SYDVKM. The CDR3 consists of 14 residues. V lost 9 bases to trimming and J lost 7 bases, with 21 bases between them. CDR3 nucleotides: TGTGCCAGTTGGGCCTCGAGGCAGGGAGGTGGCTACACCTTC. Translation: CASWASRQGGGYTF.

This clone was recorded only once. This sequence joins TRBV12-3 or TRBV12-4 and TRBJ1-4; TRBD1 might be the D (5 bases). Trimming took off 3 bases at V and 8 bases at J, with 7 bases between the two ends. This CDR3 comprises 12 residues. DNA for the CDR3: TGTGCCAGCAGTTTTCAGGGAGAAAAACTGTTTTTT. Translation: CASSFQGEKLFF.

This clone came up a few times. The DNA for the CDR3 is TGTGCCAGCAGCCCTGCTAGCGGGAGTGGGGAGCAGTTCTTC. As protein: CASSPASGSGEQFF. This sequence joins TRBV5-6 and TRBJ2-1, with 10 bases lining up with TRBD2. Germline trimming cut 4 bases from V and 10 bases from J; bases unmatched to any gene: 8. The germline V gene encodes CDR1 SGHDT and CDR2 YYEEEE. The CDR3 totals 14 residues.

The CDR3 DNA reads TGTGCCACCACGATGCAGGGGACTGGGGCCAACGTCCTGACTTTC. It yields the protein CATTMQGTGANVLTF. The J gene is TRBJ2-6, the V gene TRBV6-6; a possible D gene is TRBD1 (6 bases). Per germline, CDR1 MNHNY and CDR2 SVGAGI (reference sequence). Trimming pared 10 bases from V and 2 bases from J, leaving 15 bases between. There are 15 residues in the CDR3.

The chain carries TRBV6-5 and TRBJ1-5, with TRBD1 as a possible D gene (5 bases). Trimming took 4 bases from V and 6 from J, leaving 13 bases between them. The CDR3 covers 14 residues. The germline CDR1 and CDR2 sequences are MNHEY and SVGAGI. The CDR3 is CASSSRDVGQPQHF. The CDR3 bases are TGTGCCAGCAGTTCGCGGGACGTAGGTCAGCCCCAGCATTTT.

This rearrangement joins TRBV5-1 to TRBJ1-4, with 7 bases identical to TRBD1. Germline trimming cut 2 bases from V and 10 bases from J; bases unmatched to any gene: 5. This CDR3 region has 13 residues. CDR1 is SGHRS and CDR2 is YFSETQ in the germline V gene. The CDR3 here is CASSLQGMGKLFF. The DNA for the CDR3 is TGCGCCAGCAGCTTACAGGGGATGGGAAAACTGTTTTTT.

In nucleotides, the CDR3 is TGTGCCAGCAGTAACGTCGGGGTCGGCTACACCTTC. Protein sequence: CASSNVGVGYTF. The chain carries TRBV6-2 or TRBV6-3 and TRBJ1-2; D is undetermined. V shed 5 bases and J shed 8 bases, with 12 bases lying between them. The CDR3 has 12 residues. CDR1 and CDR2 (germline): MNHEY, SVGEGT.

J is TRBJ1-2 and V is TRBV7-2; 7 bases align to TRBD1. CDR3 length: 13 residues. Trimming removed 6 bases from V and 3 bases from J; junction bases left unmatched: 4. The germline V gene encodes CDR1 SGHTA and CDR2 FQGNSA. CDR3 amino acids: CASRQGQDYGYTF. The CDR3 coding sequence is TGTGCCAGCAGACAAGGACAGGACTATGGCTACACCTTC.